This T cell receptor beta chain was sequenced for a study of beta chain features in type 1 diabetes. Whole-study findings and limits: The cDNA sequencing approach could over-represent high-TCR-expressing cells.

The germline CDR1 and CDR2 sequences are SGDLS and YYNGEE. With 0 bases removed from V and 1 base from J, the gap between germline ends came to 6 bases. This CDR3 region has 14 residues. Comments on this clone: The antigen is unknown.

cDNA synthesis used the whole RNA isolate, giving expressed TCRB sequences. Repertoires were generated with immunoSEQ multiplex PCR, while TCRdb's copy carries only in-frame clones and drops some. The sample includes around 330,000 clones, approximately 9.9% seen only once; the top ten take approximately 0.016%. This TCR was sampled from a woman aged 25 to 39 in good health. What was sequenced was naive CD4+ T cells from blood. This chain links TRBV9 with TRBJ2-3, with D hard to call. CDR3 in amino acids: CASSVATGTDTQYF. CDR3 DNA sequence: TGTGCCAGCAGCGTAGCAACAGGCACAGATACGCAGTATTTT. Together with reference TRBV9 and TRBJ2-3, the CDR3 gives the full variable domain: DSGVTQTPKHLITATGQRVTLRCSPRSGDLSVYWYQQSLDQGLQFLIQYYNGEERAKGNILERFSAQQFPDLHSELNLSSLELGDSALYFCASSVATGTDTQYFGPGTRLTVL.